One TCR beta chain is described in this entry. Its specificity is not known. The sample originates from a study of CD8 T cells in ankylosing spondylitis. V dropped 1 base and J dropped 5 bases, with 9 bases sitting between them. Germline lookup yields CDR1 SGHTA and CDR2 FQGNSA. CDR3 size: 13 residues. Study-level results: Reports say disease-linked clones showed up significantly more in matched ankylosing spondylitis synovial fluid. A motif of fewer than ten highly homologous TCR beta variants was seen as apparently characteristic of ankylosing spondylitis blood. Earlier studies detected some motif variants in reactive arthritis synovial fluid and blood.

TCRdb re-derived calls from the 5' RACE reads in MiXCR, one entry per CDR3 protein. The table lists hundreds of thousands of distinct CDR3 sequences, approximately 12% of them singletons. Source material: blood, either unsorted or a sorted T cell fraction (not recorded which). The sequence derives from a male donor with ankylosing spondylitis. The V and J genes are TRBV7-2 and TRBJ2-7, with no clear D. CDR3 region: CASSLVLSNEQYF. CDR3 DNA: TGTGCCAGCAGCTTAGTGCTATCTAACGAGCAGTACTTC.